Described below is a single T cell receptor (beta chain) sequence and its context. Its antigen is unknown. Other DNA sequences from this sample encode an identical CDR3 as well. A multiplex PCR was run with 60 Vbeta primers and 13 Jbeta primers. The authors' processing: About 10 million shared chains were among the 60 million to 80 million unique TCR beta chains that a later analysis counted. Method: immunoSEQ multiplex PCR; TCRdb's copy keeps in-frame clones and lacks some. The V and J calls and the clone size are those of that table, but D and trimming were determined from the DNA. There are tens of thousands of clones in the sample; about three quarters occur only once, and 0.9% to 1.2% lies in the top ten. The data belong to a study of cytomegalovirus exposure and HLA in healthy donors. Study findings and constraints: Later genetic work tied a missense DCLRE1C variant to beta-chain V and J trimming.

This receptor was identified in a male donor in good health and CMV-seronegative. Sequencing was carried out using PBMCs.

Here the CDR3 reads CSVGTGQAINEKLFF. The CDR3 nucleotides read TGCAGCGTTGGGACGGGACAGGCAATTAATGAAAAACTGTTTTTT. This chain connects TRBV29-1 to TRBJ1-4, with 8 bases that match TRBD1. The CDR3 covers 15 residues. V lost 4 bases and J lost 4; bases outside the gene matches: 8. Germline CDR1 and CDR2: SQVTM and ANQGSEA.